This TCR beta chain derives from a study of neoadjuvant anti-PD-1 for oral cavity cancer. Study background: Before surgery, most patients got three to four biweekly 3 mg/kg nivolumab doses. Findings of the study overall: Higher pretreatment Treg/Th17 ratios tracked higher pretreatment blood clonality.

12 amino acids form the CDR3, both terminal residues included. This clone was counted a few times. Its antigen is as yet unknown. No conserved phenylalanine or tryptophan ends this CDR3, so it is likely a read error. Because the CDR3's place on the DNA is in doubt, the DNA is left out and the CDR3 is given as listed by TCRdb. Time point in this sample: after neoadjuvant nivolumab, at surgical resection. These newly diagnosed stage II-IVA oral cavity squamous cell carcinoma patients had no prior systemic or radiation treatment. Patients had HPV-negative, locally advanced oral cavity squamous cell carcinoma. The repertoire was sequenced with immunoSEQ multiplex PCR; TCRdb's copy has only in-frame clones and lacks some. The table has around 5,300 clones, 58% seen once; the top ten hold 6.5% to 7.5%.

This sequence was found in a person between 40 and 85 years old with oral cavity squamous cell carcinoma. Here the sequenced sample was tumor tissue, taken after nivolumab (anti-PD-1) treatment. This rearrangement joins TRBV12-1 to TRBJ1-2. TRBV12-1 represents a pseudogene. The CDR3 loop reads CASSRWDGRNCN.